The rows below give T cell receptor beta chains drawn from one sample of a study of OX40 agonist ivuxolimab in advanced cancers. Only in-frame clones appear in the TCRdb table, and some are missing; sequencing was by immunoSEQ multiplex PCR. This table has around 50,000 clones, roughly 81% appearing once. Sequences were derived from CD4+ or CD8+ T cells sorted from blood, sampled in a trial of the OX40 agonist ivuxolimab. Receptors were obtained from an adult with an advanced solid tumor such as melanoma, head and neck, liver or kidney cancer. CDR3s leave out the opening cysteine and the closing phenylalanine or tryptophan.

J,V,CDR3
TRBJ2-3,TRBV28,ASSLISGTDTQY
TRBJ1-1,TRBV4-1,ASSLLRVRDRSPTEAF
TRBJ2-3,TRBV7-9,ASSFSGTTDTQY
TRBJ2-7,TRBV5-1,ASQEGTNSYEQY
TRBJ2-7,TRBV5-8,ASSFSYEQY
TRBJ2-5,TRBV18,ASSPRSEYQETQY
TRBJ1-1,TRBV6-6,ASSYGGRPEAF
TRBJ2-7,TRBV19,ATRWREAGGEEQY
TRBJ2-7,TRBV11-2,ASSLDNIPEQY
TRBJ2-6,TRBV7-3,ASSLRGSSGANVLT
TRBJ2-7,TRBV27,ASRLTTGTSMAQY
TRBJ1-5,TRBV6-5,ASRRQGGAPQH
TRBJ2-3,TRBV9,ASSVAAAESGDTQY
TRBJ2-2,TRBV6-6,ASSYPFSIAGELF
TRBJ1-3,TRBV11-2,ASSSGGSGNTIY
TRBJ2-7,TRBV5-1,ASSLLSGGTGAIYEQY
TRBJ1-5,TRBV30,AWSAPGLSNQPQH
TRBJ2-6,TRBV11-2,ASSHRGAGANVLT
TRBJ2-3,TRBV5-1,ASSLGLAGDTQY
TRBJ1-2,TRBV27,ASSFNAGVGYT
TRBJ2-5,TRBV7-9,ASSPLGGNQETQY
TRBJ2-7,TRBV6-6,ASSWGLSYEQY
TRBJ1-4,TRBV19,ASMDRSATNEKLF
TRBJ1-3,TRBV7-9,ASSLLPGNTIY
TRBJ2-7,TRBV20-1,SASRTYEQY
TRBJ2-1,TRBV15,ATTSRANEQF
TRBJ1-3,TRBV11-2,ASSLVRGVGNTIY
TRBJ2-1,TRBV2,AIPQAGEDNEQF
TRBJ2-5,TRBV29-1,SGRAEETQY
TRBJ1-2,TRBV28,ASGPQRTGGTYGYT
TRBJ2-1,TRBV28,ASSLVAGAINEQF
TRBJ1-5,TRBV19,ASRDQNQPQH
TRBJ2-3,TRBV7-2,ASSLDAGGASDTQY
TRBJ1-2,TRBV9,ASSVGSVIIGGRTNYGYT
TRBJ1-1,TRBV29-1,SAETGPNTEAF
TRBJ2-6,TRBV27,ASRRSTGRSGANVLT
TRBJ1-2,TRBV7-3,ASSLGEGDGYT
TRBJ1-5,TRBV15,ATSRGGVNQPQH
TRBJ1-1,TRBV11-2,ASSPSTGGEAF
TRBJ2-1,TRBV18,ASSPSLAGRDEQF
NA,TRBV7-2,ASSALNEQY
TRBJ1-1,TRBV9,ASSADSGNTEAF
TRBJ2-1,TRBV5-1,ASSLVGTSGGNEQF
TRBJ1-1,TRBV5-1,ASSLRSNGEAF
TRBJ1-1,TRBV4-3,ASSQGDSNTEAF
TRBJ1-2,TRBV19,ASLGRDPPYGYT
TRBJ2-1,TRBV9,ASSPIADEQF
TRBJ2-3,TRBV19,ASSQRAGEVADTQY
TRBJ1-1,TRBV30,AWQGRRRDEAF
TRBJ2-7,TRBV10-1,ASSENSYEQY